What follows are 17 T cell receptor beta chains derived from one specimen sequenced in a study of technical replicates of blood from a handful of donors listed by TCRdb under 2017. Preparation of the library involved the immunoSEQ multiplex PCR assay. Held by TCRdb, this immuneACCESS table contains in-frame sequences only and omits some clones. Under half of the omission traces to an unresolved V gene where checked; the cause of the rest is unknown. For this sample there are tens of thousands of clones; over 85% appear just once. The ten largest clonotypes hold more than 0.2% of the sample. The material sequenced was T cells isolated from PBMCs. These receptors were collected from a human donor in good health.

V usage is TRBV5-1 and J usage is TRBJ2-5; D possibly corresponds to TRBD2 (6 bases). V was clipped by 1 base and J by 4 bases, with 11 bases between them. The CDR3 runs 14 residues. Germline V gene data show CDR1 as SGHRS and CDR2 as YFSETQ. Written as DNA, the CDR3 is TGCGCCAGCAGCTTGTTGGGGGGTCGAGAGACCCAGTACTTC. It encodes CASSLLGGRETQYF.

The CDR3 DNA reads TGTGCCAGCAACCCTACAGGGAACAATGAGCAGTTCTTC. This gives the protein CASNPTGNNEQFF. This chain uses TRBV7-9 with TRBJ2-1, with D perhaps matching TRBD1 (6 bases). The V and J ends lost 7 bases and 5 bases respectively, with 12 bases between them. The germline gives CDR1 SEHNR, CDR2 FQNEAQ (reference sequence). The CDR3 totals 13 residues.

This chain links TRBV27 with TRBJ1-4; D is undetermined. This CDR3 spans 16 amino acids. CDR1 MNHEY and CDR2 SMNVEV come from the germline V gene (reference sequence). With 1 base removed from V and 0 bases from J, the gap between germline ends came to 9 bases. DNA for the CDR3: TGTGCCAGCAGTTTATGGGCAGACCCAACTAATGAAAAACTGTTTTTT. Amino acids: CASSLWADPTNEKLFF. Using reference TRBV27 and TRBJ1-4 for the parts outside the CDR3, the full variable domain is EAQVTQNPRYLITVTGKKLTVTCSQNMNHEYMSWYRQDPGLGLRQIYYSMNVEVTDKGDVPEGYKVSRKEKRNFPLILESPSPNQTSLYFCASSLWADPTNEKLFFGSGTQLSVL.

This chain uses TRBV4-2 with TRBJ2-2; D unclear. V was shortened by 0 bases and J by 0 bases, with 5 bases between the two germline ends. Germline V gene data show CDR1 as LGHNA and CDR2 as YNFKEQ. The CDR3 spans 15 residues. This CDR3 is CASSQETANTGELFF. The DNA of the CDR3 is TGTGCCAGCAGCCAAGAGACTGCGAACACCGGGGAGCTGTTTTTT.

The chain couples TRBV5-1 to TRBJ2-5, with D unclear. V was pared by 1 base and J by 2 bases, with 6 bases between. CDR1 and CDR2 (germline): SGHRS, YFSETQ. CDR3 size: 13 residues. CDR3 loop: CASSLRGQETQYF. In nucleotides, the CDR3 is TGCGCCAGCAGCTTGCGAGGACAAGAGACCCAGTACTTC.

The chain recombines TRBV5-1 with TRBJ2-3, with TRBD2 as a possible D gene (6 bases). V shed 2 bases and J shed 0 bases, with 13 bases lying between them. The CDR3 consists of 16 residues. CDR1 is SGHRS and CDR2 is YFSETQ in the germline V gene. The CDR3 loop reads CASSFWSGESTDTQYF. CDR3 nucleotide sequence: TGCGCCAGCAGCTTTTGGTCGGGGGAGAGCACAGATACGCAGTATTTT. The full variable domain, in which reference TRBV5-1 and TRBJ2-3 provide the parts outside the CDR3, is KAGVTQTPRYLIKTRGQQVTLSCSPISGHRSVSWYQQTPGQGLQFLFEYFSETQRNKGNFPGRFSGRQFSNSRSEMNVSTLELGDSALYLCASSFWSGESTDTQYFGPGTRLTVL.

The V and J genes are TRBV28 and TRBJ2-3, with D possibly being TRBD2 (6 bases). V was cut by 7 bases and J by 4 bases, with 12 bases left in between. The germline V gene has CDR1 MDHEN and CDR2 SYDVKM. This CDR3 is 13 amino acids long. The CDR3 spells CASTPWRADTQYF. As DNA, the CDR3 is TGTGCCAGCACCCCATGGAGGGCAGATACGCAGTATTTT.

This chain connects TRBV27 to TRBJ1-1; tentatively, D is TRBD1 (6 bases). Trimming cost V 5 bases and J 5 bases, with 15 bases left between them. Germline CDR1 is MNHEY and CDR2 is SMNVEV (reference sequence). The CDR3 has 14 amino acids. The CDR3 DNA follows: TGTGCCAGCAGTCACCGGGGGGCGGTAACTGAAGCTTTCTTT. As protein: CASSHRGAVTEAFF.

Notes on this clone: One junction end does not reproduce the germline sequence, and a read error may be involved. The chain recombines TRBV5-1 with TRBJ1-2; no definite D call. The CDR3 is 13 residues long. From germline, CDR1 is SGHRS and CDR2 YFSETQ. CDR3 amino acids: CASSLGTNDGYTF. For the CDR3, the DNA is TGCGCCAGCAGCTTGGGGACTAACGATGGCTACACCTTC. Full variable domain (missing parts from reference TRBV5-1 and TRBJ1-2): KAGVTQTPRYLIKTRGQQVTLSCSPISGHRSVSWYQQTPGQGLQFLFEYFSETQRNKGNFPGRFSGRQFSNSRSEMNVSTLELGDSALYLCASSLGTNDGYTFGSGTRLTVV.

The V gene is TRBV28, the J gene TRBJ1-4; the D gene is possibly TRBD1 (6 bases). The CDR3 contains 14 residues. Germline V gene lookup returns CDR1 MDHEN and CDR2 SYDVKM. V lost 5 bases and J lost 6, with 13 bases in between. CDR3: CASSLTGGYEKLFF. Written as DNA, the CDR3 is TGTGCCAGCAGTCTCACGGGGGGCTATGAAAAACTGTTTTTT.

This clone was counted a single time. The CDR3 is CASSGAGALRGKLFF. The CDR3 DNA reads as TGTGCCAGCAGCGGGGCAGGGGCGTTGCGTGGAAAACTGTTTTTT. V is TRBV7-9 and J is TRBJ1-4; tentatively, D is TRBD1 (6 bases). The V gene's germline CDR1 is SEHNR and CDR2 FQNEAQ (reference sequence). The CDR3 spans 15 residues. Trimming stripped 5 bases from V and 10 bases from J, with 20 bases between.

The gene calls are TRBV25-1 and TRBJ1-4; the D is unclear. Trimming took off 4 bases at V and 6 bases at J, with 6 bases between the two ends. Per germline, CDR1 MGHDK and CDR2 SYGVNS. The CDR3 runs to 12 residues. The CDR3 nucleotides are TGTGCCAGCAGTGCGGGTGATGAAAAACTGTTTTTT. Residues: CASSAGDEKLFF.

V usage is TRBV18 and J usage is TRBJ2-1, with 11 positions matching TRBD1. The CDR3 is 16 residues long. Germline V CDR1 and CDR2: KGHSH, LQKENI. V dropped 2 bases and J dropped 8; count of bases not matched to a gene: 8. The CDR3 DNA is TGTGCCAGCTCACCAATAGGACAGGGGGCGCGGGATGAGCAGTTCTTC. Its translation is CASSPIGQGARDEQFF.

The chain is built from TRBV18 and TRBJ1-1; 10 bases are a match to TRBD1. The V gene's germline CDR1 is KGHSH and CDR2 LQKENI. This CDR3 contains 15 residues. J gave up 5 bases and V 4 bases, and 7 bases lay outside the gene matches. CDR3: CASSRTGTGDTEAFF. The CDR3 DNA reads TGTGCCAGCTCACGGACCGGGACAGGGGATACTGAAGCTTTCTTT.

The chain links TRBV27 to TRBJ2-7; possibly TRBD1 for D (5 bases). V lost 5 bases and J 4 bases, leaving 12 bases between the germline ends. Per germline, CDR1 MNHEY and CDR2 SMNVEV (reference sequence). This CDR3 spans 13 amino acids. DNA of the CDR3: TGTGCCAGCAGTCCCGGACAAGCATACGAGCAGTACTTC. This gives the protein CASSPGQAYEQYF.

This chain joins TRBV7-2 and TRBJ2-6; no clear D. The V end lost 2 bases, the J end lost 0 bases, and 2 bases lay between the germline ends. CDR1 is SGHTA, CDR2 FQGNSA, per germline. This CDR3 comprises 14 residues. The CDR3 sequence: CASSLYSGANVLTF. The CDR3, as DNA: TGTGCCAGCAGCTTATACTCTGGGGCCAACGTCCTGACTTTC.

The chain has TRBV9 and TRBJ1-5, with D perhaps matching TRBD1 (5 bases). Germline lookup yields CDR1 SGDLS and CDR2 YYNGEE. Trimming removed 5 bases from V and 0 bases from J, with 12 bases in between. The CDR3 length is 15 residues. DNA for the CDR3: TGTGCCAGCAGTAAAGACAGCCATAGCAATCAGCCCCAGCATTTT. It codes for CASSKDSHSNQPQHF.